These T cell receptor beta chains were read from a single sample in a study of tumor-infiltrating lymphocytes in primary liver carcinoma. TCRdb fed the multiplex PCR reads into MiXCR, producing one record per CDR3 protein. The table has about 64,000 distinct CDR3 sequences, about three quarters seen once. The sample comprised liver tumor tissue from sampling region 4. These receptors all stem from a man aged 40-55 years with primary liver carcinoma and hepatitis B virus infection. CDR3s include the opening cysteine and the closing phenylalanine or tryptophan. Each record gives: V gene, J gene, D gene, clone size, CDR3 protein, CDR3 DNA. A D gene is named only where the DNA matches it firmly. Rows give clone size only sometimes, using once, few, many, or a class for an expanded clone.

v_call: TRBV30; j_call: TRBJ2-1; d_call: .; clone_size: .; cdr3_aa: CAWTQATYDEQFF; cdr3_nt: TGTGCCTGGACTCAAGCGACTTACGATGAGCAGTTCTTC
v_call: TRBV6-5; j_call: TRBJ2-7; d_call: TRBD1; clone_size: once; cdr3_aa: CASNVSQGAKHYF; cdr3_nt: TGTGCCAGCAATGTTTCACAGGGGGCAAAGCATTACTTC
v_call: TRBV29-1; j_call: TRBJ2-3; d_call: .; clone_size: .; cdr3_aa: CSYWATSTGTQYF; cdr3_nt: TGCAGCTACTGGGCAACTAGCACAGGTACGCAGTATTTT
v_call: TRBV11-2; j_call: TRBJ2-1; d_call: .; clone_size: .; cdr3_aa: CASSSAPGGSEQFF; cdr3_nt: TGTGCCAGCAGCTCCGCTCCAGGCGGTAGTGAGCAGTTCTTC
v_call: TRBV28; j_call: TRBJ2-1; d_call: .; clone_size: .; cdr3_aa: CAGTPRPAGRGYNEQFF; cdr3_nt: TGTGCCGGCACACCCAGACCGGCCGGAAGGGGCTACAATGAACAGTTCTTC
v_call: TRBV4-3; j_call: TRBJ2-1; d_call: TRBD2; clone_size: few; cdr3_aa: CASSQDRSGMHNEQFF; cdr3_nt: TGCGCCAGCAGCCAAGATCGGAGCGGGATGCACAATGAGCAGTTCTTC
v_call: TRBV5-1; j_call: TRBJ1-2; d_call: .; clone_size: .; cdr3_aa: CASSSTNAVGNTF; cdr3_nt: TGCGCCAGCAGTTCGACCAACGCTGTCGGCAACACATTC
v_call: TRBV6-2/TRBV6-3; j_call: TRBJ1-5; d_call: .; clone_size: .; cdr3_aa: CASSYRPGVQSQHF; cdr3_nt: TGTGCCAGCAGTTATAGGCCAGGGGTTCAGTCCCAGCATTTT
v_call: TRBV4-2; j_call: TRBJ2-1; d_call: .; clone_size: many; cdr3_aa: CASSQADEQFF; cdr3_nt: TGTGCCAGCAGCCAAGCTGATGAGCAGTTCTTC
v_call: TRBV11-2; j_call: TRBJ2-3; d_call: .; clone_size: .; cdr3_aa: CVSSPRDMGTDTQYF; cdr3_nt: TGTGTCAGCAGTCCTCGGGACATGGGAACAGATACGCAGTATTTT
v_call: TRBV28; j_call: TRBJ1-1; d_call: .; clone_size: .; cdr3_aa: CASRTALLIMNTEAFF; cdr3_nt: TGTGCCAGCAGGACAGCGCTCCTAATCATGAACACTGAAGCTTTCTTT
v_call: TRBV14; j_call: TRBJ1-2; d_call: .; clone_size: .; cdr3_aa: CASSQRYHPQEHYGYPF; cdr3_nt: TGTGCCAGCAGTCAACGATATCACCCTCAAGAGCACTATGGCTACCCCTTC
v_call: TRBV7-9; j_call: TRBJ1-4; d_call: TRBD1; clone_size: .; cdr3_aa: CVSSYRQGSNEKLFF; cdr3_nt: TGTGTCAGCAGCTACCGACAGGGATCTAATGAAAAACTGTTTTTT
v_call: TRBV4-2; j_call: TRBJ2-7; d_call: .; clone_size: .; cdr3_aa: CASSQERDQLYGQYF; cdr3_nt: TGTGCCAGCAGCCAAGAAAGGGACCAATTGTACGGGCAGTACTTC
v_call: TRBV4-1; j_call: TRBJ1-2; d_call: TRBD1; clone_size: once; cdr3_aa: CTCSQGDRNYGYTF; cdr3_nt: TGCACTTGCAGCCAAGGGGACAGGAACTATGGCTACACTTTC
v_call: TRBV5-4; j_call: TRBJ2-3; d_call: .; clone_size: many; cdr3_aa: CASSSEVDGGDTQYF; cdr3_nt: TGTGCCAGCAGTTCGGAAGTCGACGGAGGAGATACGCAGTATTTT
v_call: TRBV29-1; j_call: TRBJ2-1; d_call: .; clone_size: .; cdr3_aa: CSVDEAQDMLIDEQFF; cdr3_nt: TGCAGCGTTGATGAAGCCCAGGACATGTTAATCGATGAGCAGTTCTTC
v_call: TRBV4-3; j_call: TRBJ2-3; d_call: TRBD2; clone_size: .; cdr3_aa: CASTQRGLAGGPSTDTQYF; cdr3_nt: TGCGCCAGCACCCAAAGGGGACTAGCGGGAGGGCCTAGCACAGATACGCAGTATTTT
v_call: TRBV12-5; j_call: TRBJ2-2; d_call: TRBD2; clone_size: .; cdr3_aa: CANDVERGSGTGELFF; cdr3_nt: TGCGCTAATGATGTGGAGCGGGGATCAGGCACCGGGGAGCTGTTTTTT
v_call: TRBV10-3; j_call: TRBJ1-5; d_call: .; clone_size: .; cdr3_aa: CVISEYEGDKPQHF; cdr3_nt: TGTGTCATCAGTGAGTATGAGGGCGATAAGCCCCAACATTTT
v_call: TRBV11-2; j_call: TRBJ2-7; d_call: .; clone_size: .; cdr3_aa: CENSFQQGEQYF; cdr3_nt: TGTGAAAACAGCTTCCAACAGGGCGAGCAGTACTTC
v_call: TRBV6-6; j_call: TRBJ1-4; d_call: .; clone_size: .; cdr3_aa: CVSSPSPGQNEKLFF; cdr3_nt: TGTGTCAGCAGTCCATCGCCTGGACAGAATGAAAAACTGTTTTTT
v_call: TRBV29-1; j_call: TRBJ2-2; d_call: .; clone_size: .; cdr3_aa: CSFRAAGELLF; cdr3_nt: TGCAGCTTCAGGGCTGCCGGGGAGCTGCTTTTT
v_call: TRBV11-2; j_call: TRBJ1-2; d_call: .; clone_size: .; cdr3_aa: CASSQTGVIGYTF; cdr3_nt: TGTGCCAGCAGCCAAACGGGTGTTATCGGCTACACCTTC
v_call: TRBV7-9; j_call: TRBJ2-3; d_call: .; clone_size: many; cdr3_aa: CASSWEGAPTDTQYF; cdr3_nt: TGTGCCAGCAGCTGGGAGGGGGCCCCCACAGATACGCAGTATTTT
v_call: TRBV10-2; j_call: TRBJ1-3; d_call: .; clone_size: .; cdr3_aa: CASKASGNTIYF; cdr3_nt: TGCGCCAGCAAGGCCTCTGGAAACACCATATATTTT
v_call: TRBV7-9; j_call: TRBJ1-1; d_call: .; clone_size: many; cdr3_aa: CASSSEQGDAEAFF; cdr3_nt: TGTGCCAGCAGCTCAGAACAGGGTGACGCTGAAGCTTTCTTT
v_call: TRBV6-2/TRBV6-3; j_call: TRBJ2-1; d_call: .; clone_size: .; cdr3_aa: CVSSPFERVGQNEQFF; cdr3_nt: TGTGTCAGCAGCCCCTTCGAGCGGGTGGGCCAGAATGAGCAGTTCTTC
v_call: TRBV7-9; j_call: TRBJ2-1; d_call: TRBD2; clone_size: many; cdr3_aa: CASSFDLAVDNEQFF; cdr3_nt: TGTGCCAGCAGCTTCGATCTAGCGGTCGACAATGAGCAGTTCTTC
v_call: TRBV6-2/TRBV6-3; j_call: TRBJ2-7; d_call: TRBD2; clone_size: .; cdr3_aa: CASSPWLSGGRLPYEQYF; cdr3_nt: TGTGCCAGCAGCCCCTGGCTATCGGGAGGTCGCTTACCTTACGAGCAGTACTTC
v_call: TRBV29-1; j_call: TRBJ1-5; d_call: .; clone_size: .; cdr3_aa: CSAVRQINQPQHF; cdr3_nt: TGCAGCGCTGTCCGACAGATCAATCAGCCCCAGCATTTT
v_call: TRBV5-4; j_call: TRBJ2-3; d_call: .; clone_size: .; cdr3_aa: CANSIQGVRADTQYF; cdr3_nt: TGTGCCAACAGTATTCAAGGAGTAAGGGCAGATACGCAGTATTTT
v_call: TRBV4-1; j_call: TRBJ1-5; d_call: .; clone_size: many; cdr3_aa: CASSQDHGGNQPQHF; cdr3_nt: TGCGCCAGCAGCCAAGATCATGGGGGAAATCAGCCCCAGCATTTT
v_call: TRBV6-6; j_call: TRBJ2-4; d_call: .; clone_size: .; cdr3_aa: CASSPDTNRNIQYF; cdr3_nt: TGTGCCAGCAGCCCCGATACTAATAGGAACATTCAGTACTTC
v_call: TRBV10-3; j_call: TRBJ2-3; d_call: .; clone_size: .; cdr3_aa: CAISESNSGGTDTQYF; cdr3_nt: TGTGCCATCAGTGAGTCTAATAGTGGAGGGACAGATACGCAGTATTTT
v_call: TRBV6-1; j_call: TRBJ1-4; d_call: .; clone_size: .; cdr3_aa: CASTERGVRVGEKLFF; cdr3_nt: TGTGCCAGCACTGAACGAGGCGTACGAGTGGGAGAAAAACTGTTTTTT
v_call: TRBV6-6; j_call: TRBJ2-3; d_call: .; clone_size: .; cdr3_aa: CASSYTGDTHYF; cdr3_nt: TGTGCCAGCAGTTACACGGGAGATACCCATTATTTT
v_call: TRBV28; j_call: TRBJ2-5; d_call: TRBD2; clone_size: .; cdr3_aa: CASSLLFGSGMIETQYF; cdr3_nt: TGTGCCAGCAGTTTACTTTTTGGTAGCGGGATGATCGAGACCCAGTACTTC
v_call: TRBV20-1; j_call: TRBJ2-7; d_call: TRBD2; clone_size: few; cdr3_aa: CSARGTSGMGEQYF; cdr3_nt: TGCAGTGCTAGGGGGACTAGCGGGATGGGGGAGCAGTACTTC
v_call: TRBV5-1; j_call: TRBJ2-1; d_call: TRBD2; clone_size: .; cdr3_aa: CASGSLLAGVFYNEQFF; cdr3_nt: TGCGCCAGCGGCAGCCTTCTAGCGGGAGTCTTCTACAATGAGCAGTTCTTC
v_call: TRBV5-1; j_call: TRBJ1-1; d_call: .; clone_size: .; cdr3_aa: CGSSAAGGYTEAFF; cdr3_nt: TGCGGCAGCAGCGCCGCCGGTGGGTACACTGAAGCTTTCTTT
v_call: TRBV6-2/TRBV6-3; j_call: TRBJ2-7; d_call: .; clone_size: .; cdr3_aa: CASSYGFPRHEQYF; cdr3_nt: TGTGCCAGCAGTTACGGGTTTCCCCGGCACGAGCAGTACTTC
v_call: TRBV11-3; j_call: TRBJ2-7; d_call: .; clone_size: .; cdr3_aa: CASSPGEGEYEQYF; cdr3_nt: TGTGCCAGCAGCCCTGGAGAAGGGGAGTACGAGCAGTATTTC
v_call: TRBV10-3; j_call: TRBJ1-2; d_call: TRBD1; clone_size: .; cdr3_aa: CAISMTGPTHGYIF; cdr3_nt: TGTGCCATCAGTATGACAGGGCCAACTCATGGCTACATCTTC
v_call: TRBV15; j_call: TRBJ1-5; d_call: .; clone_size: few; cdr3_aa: CATSRTSQLNQPQHF; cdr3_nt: TGTGCCACCAGTCGCACTAGCCAACTCAATCAGCCCCAGCATTTT
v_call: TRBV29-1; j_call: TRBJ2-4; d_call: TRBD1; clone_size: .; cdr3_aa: CSIEGQGVGGIEYF; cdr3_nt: TGCAGCATTGAGGGACAGGGCGTCGGGGGCATTGAGTACTTC
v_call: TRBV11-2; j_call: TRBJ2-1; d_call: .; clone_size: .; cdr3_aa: CARKAEGTSSYNKQFF; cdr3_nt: TGTGCCCGCAAAGCGGAGGGCACGAGCTCCTACAATAAGCAGTTCTTC
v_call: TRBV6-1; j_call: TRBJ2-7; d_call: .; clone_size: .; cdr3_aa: CVISDWVSPHHEGEQYF; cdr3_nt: TGTGTCATCAGTGATTGGGTAAGCCCCCACCACGAGGGCGAGCAGTACTTC
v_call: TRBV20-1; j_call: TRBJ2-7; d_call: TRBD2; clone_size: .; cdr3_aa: CSARGTSVLEQYF; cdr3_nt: TGCAGTGCTAGGGGGACTAGCGTGCTCGAGCAGTACTTC
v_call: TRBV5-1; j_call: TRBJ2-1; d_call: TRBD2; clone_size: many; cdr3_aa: CASSDTSGSVDEQFF; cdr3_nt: TGCGCCAGCAGCGATACTAGCGGGAGTGTCGATGAGCAGTTCTTC
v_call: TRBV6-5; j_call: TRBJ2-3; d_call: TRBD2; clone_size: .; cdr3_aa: CASSPSGGGTDTQYF; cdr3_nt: TGTGCCAGCAGTCCCTCGGGAGGCGGTACAGATACGCAGTATTTT
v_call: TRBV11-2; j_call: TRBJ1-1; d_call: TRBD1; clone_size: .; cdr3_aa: CASSRGRTGFFTEAFF; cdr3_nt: TGTGCCAGTAGCCGAGGTAGGACAGGGTTCTTCACTGAAGCTTTCTTT